This T cell receptor (beta chain) was sequenced in a study of Graves' ophthalmopathy and Graves' hyperthyroidism. Each diagnosis was determined on the basis of clinical symptoms, serum thyroxine, TRAb, thyroid ultrasound and orbital computed tomography. The CDR3 runs to 16 residues. V lost 2 bases and J 2 bases, leaving 16 bases between the germline ends. Germline CDR1 is SEHNR and CDR2 is FQNEAQ (reference sequence). For repertoire sequencing, the TCR beta CDR3 regions were amplified from RNA transcripts. A first-round RT-PCR used HTBI primers, followed by a second-round multiplex PCR. In TCRdb, the multiplex PCR reads were re-called with MiXCR into one record per CDR3 protein. The sample lists about 1.2 million distinct CDR3 sequences, about 36% occurring once. This clonotype was seen repeatedly, ten times or more.

The sample taken for sequencing was peripheral blood or thyroid tissue (not recorded which). This receptor was obtained from an adult man with Graves' hyperthyroidism. The V gene is TRBV7-9, the J gene TRBJ2-7, with D possibly being TRBD1 (6 bases). CDR3 in amino acids: CASSLRDEEGAYEQYF. The CDR3 DNA reads TGTGCCAGCAGCTTAAGGGATGAAGAGGGGGCCTACGAGCAGTACTTC. The entire variable domain, with the rest obtained from reference TRBV7-9 and TRBJ2-7, is as follows: DTGVSQNPRHKITKRGQNVTFRCDPISEHNRLYWYRQTLGQGPEFLTYFQNEAQLEKSRLLSDRFSAERPKGSFSTLEIQRTEQGDSAMYLCASSLRDEEGAYEQYFGPGTRLTVT.